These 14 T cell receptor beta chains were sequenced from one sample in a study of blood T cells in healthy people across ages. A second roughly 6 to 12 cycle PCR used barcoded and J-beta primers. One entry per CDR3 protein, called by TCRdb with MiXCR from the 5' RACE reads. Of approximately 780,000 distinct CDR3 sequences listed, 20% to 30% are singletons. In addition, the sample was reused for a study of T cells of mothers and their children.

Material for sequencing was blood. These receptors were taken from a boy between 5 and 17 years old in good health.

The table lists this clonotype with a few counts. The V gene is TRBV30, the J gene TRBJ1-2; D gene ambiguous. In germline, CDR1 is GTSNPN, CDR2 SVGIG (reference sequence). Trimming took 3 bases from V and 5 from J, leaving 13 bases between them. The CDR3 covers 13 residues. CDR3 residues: CAWRGVNEYGYTF. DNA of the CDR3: TGTGCCTGGAGAGGCGTCAATGAGTATGGCTACACCTTC.

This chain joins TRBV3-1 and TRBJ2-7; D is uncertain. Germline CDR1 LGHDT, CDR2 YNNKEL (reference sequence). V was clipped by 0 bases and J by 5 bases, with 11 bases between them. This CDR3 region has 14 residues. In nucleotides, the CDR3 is TGTGCCAGCAGCCAAGAGGTAGGATCGGACGAGCAGTACTTC. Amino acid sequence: CASSQEVGSDEQYF.

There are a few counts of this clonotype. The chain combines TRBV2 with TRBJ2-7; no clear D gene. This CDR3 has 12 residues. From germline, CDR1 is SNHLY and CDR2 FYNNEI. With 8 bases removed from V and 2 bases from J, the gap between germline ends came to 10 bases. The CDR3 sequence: CASHLGPYEQYF. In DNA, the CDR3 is TGTGCCAGCCACCTAGGGCCCTACGAGCAGTACTTC. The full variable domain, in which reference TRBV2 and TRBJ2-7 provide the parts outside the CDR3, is EPEVTQTPSHQVTQMGQEVILRCVPISNHLYFYWYRQILGQKVEFLVSFYNNEISEKSEIFDDQFSVERPDGSNFTLKIRSTKLEDSAMYFCASHLGPYEQYFGPGTRLTVT.

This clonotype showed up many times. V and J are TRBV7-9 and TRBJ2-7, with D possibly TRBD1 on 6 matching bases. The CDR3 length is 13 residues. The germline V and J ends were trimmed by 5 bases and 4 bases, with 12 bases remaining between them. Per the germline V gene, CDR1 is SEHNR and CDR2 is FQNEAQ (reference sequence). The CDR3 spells CASSRDTKYEQYF. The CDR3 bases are TGTGCCAGCAGCCGGGACACCAAATACGAGCAGTACTTC.

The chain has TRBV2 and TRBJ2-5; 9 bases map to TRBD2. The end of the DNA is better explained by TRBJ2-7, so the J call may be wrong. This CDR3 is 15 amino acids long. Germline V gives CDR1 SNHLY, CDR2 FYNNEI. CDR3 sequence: CASRHSSGASYEQYF. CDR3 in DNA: TGTGCCAGCAGGCATTCTAGCGGGGCCTCCTACGAGCAGTACTTC.

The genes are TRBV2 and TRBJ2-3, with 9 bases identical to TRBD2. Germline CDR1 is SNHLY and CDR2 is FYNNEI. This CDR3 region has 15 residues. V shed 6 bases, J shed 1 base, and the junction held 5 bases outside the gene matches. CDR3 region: CASSDAGGGTDTQYF. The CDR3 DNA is TGTGCCAGCAGCGACGCGGGGGGGGGCACAGATACGCAGTATTTT. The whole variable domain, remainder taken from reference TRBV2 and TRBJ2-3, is EPEVTQTPSHQVTQMGQEVILRCVPISNHLYFYWYRQILGQKVEFLVSFYNNEISEKSEIFDDQFSVERPDGSNFTLKIRSTKLEDSAMYFCASSDAGGGTDTQYFGPGTRLTVL.

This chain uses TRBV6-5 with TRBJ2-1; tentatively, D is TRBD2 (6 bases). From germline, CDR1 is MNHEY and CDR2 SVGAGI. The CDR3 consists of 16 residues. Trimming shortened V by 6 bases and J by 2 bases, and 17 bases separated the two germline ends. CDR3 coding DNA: TGTGCCAGCAGATCCACGACTAGTTGGGCCTACAATGAGCAGTTCTTC. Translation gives CASRSTTSWAYNEQFF.

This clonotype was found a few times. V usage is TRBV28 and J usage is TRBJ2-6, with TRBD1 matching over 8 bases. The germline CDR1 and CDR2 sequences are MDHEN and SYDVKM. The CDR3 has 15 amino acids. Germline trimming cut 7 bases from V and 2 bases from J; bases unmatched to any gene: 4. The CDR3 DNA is TGTGCCAGCACCAACAGGGGGGCTGGGGCCAACGTCCTGACTTTC. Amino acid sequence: CASTNRGAGANVLTF. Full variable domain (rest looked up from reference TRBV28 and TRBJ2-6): DVKVTQSSRYLVKRTGEKVFLECVQDMDHENMFWYRQDPGLGLRLIYFSYDVKMKEKGDIPEGYSVSREKKERFSLILESASTNQTSMYLCASTNRGAGANVLTFGAGSRLTVL.

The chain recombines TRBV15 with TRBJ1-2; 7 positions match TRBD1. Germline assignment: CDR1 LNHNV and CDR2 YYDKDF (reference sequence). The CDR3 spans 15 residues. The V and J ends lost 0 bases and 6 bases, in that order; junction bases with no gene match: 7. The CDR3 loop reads CATSREGDRVNGYTF. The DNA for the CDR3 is TGTGCCACCAGCAGAGAGGGTGACAGGGTGAATGGCTACACCTTC.

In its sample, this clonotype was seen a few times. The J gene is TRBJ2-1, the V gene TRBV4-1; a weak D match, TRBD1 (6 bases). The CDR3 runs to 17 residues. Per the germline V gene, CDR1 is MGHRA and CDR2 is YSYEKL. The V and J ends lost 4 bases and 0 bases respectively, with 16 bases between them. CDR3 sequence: CASSPVGQGSSYNEQFF. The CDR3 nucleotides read TGCGCCAGCAGCCCCGTCGGGCAGGGGAGCTCCTACAATGAGCAGTTCTTC.

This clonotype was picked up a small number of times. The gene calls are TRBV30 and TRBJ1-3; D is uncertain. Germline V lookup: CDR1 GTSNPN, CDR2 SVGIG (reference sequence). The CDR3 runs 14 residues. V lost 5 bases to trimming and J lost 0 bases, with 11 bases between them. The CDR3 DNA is TGTGCCTGGTCTGTACGCATCTCTGGAAACACCATATATTTT. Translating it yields CAWSVRISGNTIYF.

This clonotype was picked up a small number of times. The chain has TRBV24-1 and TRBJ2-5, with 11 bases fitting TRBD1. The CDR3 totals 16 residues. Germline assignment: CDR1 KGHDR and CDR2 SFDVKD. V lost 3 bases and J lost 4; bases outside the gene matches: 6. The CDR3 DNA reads TGTGCCACCAGTGATCCTGGACAGGGGGCAGGAGAGACCCAGTACTTC. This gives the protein CATSDPGQGAGETQYF.

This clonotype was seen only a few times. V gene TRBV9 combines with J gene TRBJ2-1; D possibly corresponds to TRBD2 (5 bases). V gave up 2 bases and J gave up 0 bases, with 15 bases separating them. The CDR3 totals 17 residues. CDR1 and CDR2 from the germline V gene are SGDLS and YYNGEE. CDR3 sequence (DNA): TGTGCCAGCAGCGTCCGGGCTAGCCTTAGCTCCTACAATGAGCAGTTCTTC. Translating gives CASSVRASLSSYNEQFF.

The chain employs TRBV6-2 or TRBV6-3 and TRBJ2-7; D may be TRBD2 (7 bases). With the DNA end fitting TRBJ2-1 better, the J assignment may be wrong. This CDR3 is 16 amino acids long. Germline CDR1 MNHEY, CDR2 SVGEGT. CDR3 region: CASKQGLSPSYNEQFF. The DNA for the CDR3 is TGTGCCAGCAAACAGGGACTATCCCCTTCCTACAATGAGCAGTTCTTC.